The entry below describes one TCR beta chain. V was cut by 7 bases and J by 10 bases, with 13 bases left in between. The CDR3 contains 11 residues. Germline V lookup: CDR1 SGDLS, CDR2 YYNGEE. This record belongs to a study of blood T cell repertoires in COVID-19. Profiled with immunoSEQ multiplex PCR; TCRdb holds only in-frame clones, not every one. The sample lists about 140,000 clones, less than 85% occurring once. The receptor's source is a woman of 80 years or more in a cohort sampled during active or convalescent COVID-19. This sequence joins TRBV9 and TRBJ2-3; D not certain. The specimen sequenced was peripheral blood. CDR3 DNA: TGTGCCAGCGGAAATAGCCGGGCGCAGTATTTT. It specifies CASGNSRAQYF.